This TCR beta chain was sequenced for a study of neurological immune-mediated disorders. General study findings and limits: The multiple sclerosis repertoire cluster had no association with any clinical or MRI feature.

This clonotype was recorded many times. What it binds is unknown. 5'RACE generated cDNA with 10-nucleotide random UMIs. TCRdb fed the 5' RACE reads into MiXCR, producing one record per CDR3 protein. The sample has about 46,000 distinct CDR3 sequences, around 1.9% seen once. Trimming cost V 2 bases and J 5 bases, with 20 bases left between them. Germline values: CDR1 KGHSH, CDR2 LQKENI. The CDR3 loop spans 17 amino acids. V usage is TRBV18 and J usage is TRBJ2-3; perhaps TRBD2 as D (7 bases). The sequencing sample was made of PBMCs. The clonotype comes from a woman between 35 and 50 years old with multiple sclerosis. This CDR3 reads CASSPALGGLRGDTQYF. The CDR3 bases are TGTGCCAGCTCACCAGCCTTGGGGGGGCTCCGAGGAGATACGCAGTATTTT.